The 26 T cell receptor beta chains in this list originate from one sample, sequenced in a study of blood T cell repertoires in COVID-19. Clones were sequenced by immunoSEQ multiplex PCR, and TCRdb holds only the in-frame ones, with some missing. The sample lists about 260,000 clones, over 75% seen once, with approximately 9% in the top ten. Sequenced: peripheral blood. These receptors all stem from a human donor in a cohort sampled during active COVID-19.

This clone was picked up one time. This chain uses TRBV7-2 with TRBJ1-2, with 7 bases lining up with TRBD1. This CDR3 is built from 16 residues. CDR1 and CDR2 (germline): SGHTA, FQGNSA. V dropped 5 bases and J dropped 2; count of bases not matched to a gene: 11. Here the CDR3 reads CASSLRAGTENYGYTF. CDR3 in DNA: TGTGCCAGCAGCCTCAGGGCCGGGACAGAAAACTATGGCTACACCTTC. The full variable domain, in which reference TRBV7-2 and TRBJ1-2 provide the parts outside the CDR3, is GAGVSQSPSNKVTEKGKDVELRCDPISGHTALYWYRQSLGQGLEFLIYFQGNSAPDKSGLPSDRFSAERTGGSVSTLTIQRTQQEDSAVYLCASSLRAGTENYGYTFGSGTRLTVV.

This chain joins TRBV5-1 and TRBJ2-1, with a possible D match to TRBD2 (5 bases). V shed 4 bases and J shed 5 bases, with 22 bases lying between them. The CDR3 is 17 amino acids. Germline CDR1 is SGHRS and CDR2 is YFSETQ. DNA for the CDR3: TGCGCCAGCAGCCCTGGAGGTAGCTTGGGGTTAGACAATGAGCAGTTCTTC. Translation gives CASSPGGSLGLDNEQFF.

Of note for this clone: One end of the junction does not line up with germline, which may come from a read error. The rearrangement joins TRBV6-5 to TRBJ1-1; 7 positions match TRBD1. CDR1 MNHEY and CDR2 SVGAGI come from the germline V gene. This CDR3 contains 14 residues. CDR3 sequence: CASSTIQGNAEAFF. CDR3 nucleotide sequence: TGTGCCAGCAGTACTATACAGGGGAACGCTGAAGCTTTCTTT.

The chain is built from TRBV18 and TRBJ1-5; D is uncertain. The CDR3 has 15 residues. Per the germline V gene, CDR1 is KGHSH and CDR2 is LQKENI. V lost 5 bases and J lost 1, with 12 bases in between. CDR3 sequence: CASSASTGSNQPQHF. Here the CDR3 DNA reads TGTGCCAGCTCAGCCTCAACGGGGAGCAATCAGCCCCAGCATTTT.

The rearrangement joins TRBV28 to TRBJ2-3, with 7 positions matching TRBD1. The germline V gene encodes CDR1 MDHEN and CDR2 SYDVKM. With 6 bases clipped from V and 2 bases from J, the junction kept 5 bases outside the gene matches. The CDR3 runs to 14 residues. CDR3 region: CASSQGQYTDTQYF. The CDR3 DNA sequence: TGTGCCAGCAGCCAGGGACAGTACACAGATACGCAGTATTTT.

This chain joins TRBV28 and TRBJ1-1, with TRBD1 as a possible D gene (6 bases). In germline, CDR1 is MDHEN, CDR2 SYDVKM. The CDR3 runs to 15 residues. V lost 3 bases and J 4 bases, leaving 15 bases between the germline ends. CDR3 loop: CASSFQQGPGTEAFF. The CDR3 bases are TGTGCCAGCAGTTTCCAACAGGGTCCTGGCACTGAAGCTTTCTTT.

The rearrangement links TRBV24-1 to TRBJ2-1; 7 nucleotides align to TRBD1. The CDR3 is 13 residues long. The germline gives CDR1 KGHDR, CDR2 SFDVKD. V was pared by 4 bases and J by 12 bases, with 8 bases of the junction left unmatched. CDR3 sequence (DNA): TGTGCCACCAGTGACCGCCGACAGGGTAGGCAGTTCTTC. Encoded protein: CATSDRRQGRQFF.

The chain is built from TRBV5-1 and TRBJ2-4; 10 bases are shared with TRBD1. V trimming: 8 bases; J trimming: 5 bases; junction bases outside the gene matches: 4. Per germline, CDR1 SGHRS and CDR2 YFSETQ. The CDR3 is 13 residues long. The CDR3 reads CARYGQGENIQYF. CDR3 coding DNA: TGCGCCAGATACGGACAGGGGGAAAACATTCAGTACTTC. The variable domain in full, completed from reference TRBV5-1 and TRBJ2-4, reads KAGVTQTPRYLIKTRGQQVTLSCSPISGHRSVSWYQQTPGQGLQFLFEYFSETQRNKGNFPGRFSGRQFSNSRSEMNVSTLELGDSALYLCARYGQGENIQYFGAGTRLSVL.

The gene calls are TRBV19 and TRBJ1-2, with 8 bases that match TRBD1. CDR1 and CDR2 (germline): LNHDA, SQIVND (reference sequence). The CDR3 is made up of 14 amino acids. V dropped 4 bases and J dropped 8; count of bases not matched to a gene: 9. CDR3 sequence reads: CASSTDRVRQGYTF. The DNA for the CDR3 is TGTGCCAGTAGTACGGACAGGGTGAGGCAGGGCTACACCTTC.

This CDR3 reads CASNVAGGQNEQFF. In DNA, the CDR3 is TGTGCCAGCAATGTAGCGGGGGGGCAGAATGAGCAGTTCTTC. This chain links TRBV3-1 (or the pseudogene TRBV3-2) with TRBJ2-1, with 11 bases matching TRBD2. The V segment lost 7 bases and the J segment 7 bases; nucleotides outside the gene matches: 6. Germline V gene sequence: CDR1 LGHDT, CDR2 YNNKEL (reference sequence). This CDR3 comprises 14 residues.

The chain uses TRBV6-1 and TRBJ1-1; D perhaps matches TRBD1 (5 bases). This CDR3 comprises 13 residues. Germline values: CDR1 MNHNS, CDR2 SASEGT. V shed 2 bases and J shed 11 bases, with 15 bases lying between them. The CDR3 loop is CASSERALGGAFF. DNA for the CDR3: TGTGCCAGCAGTGAACGTGCCCTGGGGGGGGCTTTCTTT.

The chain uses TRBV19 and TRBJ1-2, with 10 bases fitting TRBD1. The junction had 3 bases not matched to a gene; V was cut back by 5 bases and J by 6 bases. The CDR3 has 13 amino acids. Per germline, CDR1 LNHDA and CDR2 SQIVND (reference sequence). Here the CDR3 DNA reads TGTGCCAGTAGTCGTGACAGGGGGCATGGCTACACCTTC. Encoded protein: CASSRDRGHGYTF. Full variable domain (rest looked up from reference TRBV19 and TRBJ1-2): DGGITQSPKYLFRKEGQNVTLSCEQNLNHDAMYWYRQDPGQGLRLIYYSQIVNDFQKGDIAEGYSVSREKKESFPLTVTSAQKNPTAFYLCASSRDRGHGYTFGSGTRLTVV.

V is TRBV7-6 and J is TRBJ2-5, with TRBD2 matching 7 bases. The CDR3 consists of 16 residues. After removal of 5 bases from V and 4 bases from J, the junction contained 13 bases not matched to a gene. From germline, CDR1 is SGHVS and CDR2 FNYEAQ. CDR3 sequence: CASSPLGREGRETQYF. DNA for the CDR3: TGTGCCAGCAGCCCCCTTGGGAGGGAGGGGAGAGAGACCCAGTACTTC.

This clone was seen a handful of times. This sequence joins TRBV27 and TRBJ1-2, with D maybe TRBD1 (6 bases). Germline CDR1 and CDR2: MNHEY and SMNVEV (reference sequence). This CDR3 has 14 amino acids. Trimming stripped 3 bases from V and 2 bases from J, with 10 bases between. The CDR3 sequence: CASSLSGGNYGYTF. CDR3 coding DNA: TGTGCCAGCAGTTTGTCGGGGGGCAACTATGGCTACACCTTC.

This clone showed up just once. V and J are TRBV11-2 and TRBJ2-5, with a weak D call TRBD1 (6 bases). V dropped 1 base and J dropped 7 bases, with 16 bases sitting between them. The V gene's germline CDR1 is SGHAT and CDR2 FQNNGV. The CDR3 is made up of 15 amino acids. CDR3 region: CASSLVTQGSGTQYF. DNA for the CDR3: TGTGCCAGCAGCTTAGTCACTCAGGGGAGTGGGACCCAGTACTTC. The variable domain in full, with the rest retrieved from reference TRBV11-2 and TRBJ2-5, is EAGVAQSPRYKIIEKRQSVAFWCNPISGHATLYWYQQILGQGPKLLIQFQNNGVVDDSQLPKDRFSAERLKGVDSTLKIQPAKLEDSAVYLCASSLVTQGSGTQYFGPGTRLLVL.

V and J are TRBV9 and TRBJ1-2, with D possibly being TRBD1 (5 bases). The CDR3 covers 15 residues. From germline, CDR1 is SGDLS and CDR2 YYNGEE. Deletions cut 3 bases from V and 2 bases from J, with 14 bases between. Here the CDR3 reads CASSAQQEKNYGYTF. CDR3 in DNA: TGTGCCAGCAGCGCCCAACAGGAAAAAAACTATGGCTACACCTTC.

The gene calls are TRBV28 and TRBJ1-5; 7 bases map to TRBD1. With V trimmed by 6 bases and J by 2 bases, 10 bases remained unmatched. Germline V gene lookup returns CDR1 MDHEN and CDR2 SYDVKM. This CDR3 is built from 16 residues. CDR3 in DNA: TGTGCCAGCAGGCGGGACAGCCCTTTTGGCAATCAGCCCCAGCATTTT. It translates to CASRRDSPFGNQPQHF. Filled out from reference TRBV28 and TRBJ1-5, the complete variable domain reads DVKVTQSSRYLVKRTGEKVFLECVQDMDHENMFWYRQDPGLGLRLIYFSYDVKMKEKGDIPEGYSVSREKKERFSLILESASTNQTSMYLCASRRDSPFGNQPQHFGDGTRLSIL.

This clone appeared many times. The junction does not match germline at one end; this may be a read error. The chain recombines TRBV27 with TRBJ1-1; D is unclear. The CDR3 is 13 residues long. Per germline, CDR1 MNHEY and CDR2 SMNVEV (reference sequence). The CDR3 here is CASSLSPVTEAFF. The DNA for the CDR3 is TGTGCCAGCAGTCTATCGCCGGTCACTGAAGCTTTCTTT.

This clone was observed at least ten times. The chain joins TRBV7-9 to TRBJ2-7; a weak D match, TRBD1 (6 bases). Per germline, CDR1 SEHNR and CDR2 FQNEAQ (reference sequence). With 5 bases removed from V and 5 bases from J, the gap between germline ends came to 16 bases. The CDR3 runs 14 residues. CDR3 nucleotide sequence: TGTGCCAGCAGCCCCTCTCACAGGGTCCACGAGCAGTACTTC. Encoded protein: CASSPSHRVHEQYF.

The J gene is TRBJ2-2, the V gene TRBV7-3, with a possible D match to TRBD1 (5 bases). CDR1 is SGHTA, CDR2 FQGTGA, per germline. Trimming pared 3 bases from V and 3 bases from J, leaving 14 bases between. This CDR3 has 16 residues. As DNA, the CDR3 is TGTGCCAGCAGCTTCGCCCCCAGGGTGGACACCGGGGAGCTGTTTTTT. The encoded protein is CASSFAPRVDTGELFF.

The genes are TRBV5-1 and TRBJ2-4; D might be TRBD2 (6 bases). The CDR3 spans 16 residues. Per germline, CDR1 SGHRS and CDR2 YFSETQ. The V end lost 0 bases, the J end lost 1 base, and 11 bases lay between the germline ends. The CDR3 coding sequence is TGCGCCAGCAGCTTGGCCACTAGCTCGGCCAAAAACATTCAGTACTTC. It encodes CASSLATSSAKNIQYF.

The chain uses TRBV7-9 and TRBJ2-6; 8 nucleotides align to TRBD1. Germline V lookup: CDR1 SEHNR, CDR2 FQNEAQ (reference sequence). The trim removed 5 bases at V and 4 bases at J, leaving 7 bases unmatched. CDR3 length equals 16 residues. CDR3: CASSEVQGGGANVLTF. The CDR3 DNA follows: TGTGCCAGCAGCGAGGTACAGGGGGGCGGGGCCAACGTCCTGACTTTC.

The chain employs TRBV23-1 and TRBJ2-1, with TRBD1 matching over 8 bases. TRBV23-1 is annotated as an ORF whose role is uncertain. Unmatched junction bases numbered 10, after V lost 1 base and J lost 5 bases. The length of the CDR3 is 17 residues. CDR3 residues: CASSQYITDRENNEQFF. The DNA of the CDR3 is TGCGCCAGCAGTCAATACATTACGGACAGGGAGAACAATGAGCAGTTCTTC.

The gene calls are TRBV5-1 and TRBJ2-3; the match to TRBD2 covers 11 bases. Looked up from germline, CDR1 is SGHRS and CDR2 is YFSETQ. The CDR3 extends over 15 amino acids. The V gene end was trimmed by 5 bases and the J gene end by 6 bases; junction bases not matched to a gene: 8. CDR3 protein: CASREGTSGSDTQYF. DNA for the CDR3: TGCGCCAGCAGGGAGGGGACTAGCGGCTCTGATACGCAGTATTTT.

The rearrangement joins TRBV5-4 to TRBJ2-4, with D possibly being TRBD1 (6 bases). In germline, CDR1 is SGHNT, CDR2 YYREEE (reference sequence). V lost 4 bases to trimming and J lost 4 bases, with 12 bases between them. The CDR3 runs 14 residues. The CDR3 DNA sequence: TGTGCCAGCAGCCCGGGGACACTAAAAAACATTCAGTACTTC. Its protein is CASSPGTLKNIQYF.

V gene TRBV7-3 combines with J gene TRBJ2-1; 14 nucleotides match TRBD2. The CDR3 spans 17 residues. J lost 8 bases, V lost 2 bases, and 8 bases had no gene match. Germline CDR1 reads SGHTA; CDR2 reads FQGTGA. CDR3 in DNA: TGTGCCAGCAGCTTACTACCGGGACTAGCGGGAGTGGATGAGCAGTTCTTC. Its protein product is CASSLLPGLAGVDEQFF.